This entry is about one TCR beta chain. This sample stems from a study of CD8 T cells in ankylosing spondylitis. Each CDR3 protein is one row after TCRdb ran MiXCR on the 5' RACE reads. The table shows just over 150,000 distinct CDR3 sequences, with 15% to 20% occurring only once. This CDR3 comprises 18 residues. V was pared by 0 bases and J by 0 bases, with 15 bases between. CDR1 and CDR2 from the germline V gene are SGHRS and YFSETQ. Sample: blood, either unsorted or a sorted T cell fraction (not recorded which). The clonotype was recovered from a male donor with ankylosing spondylitis or in good health (not recorded which). The chain is built from TRBV5-1 and TRBJ2-2; D remains ambiguous. The CDR3 sequence is CASSLVGDPRSNTGELFF. Written as DNA, the CDR3 is TGCGCCAGCAGCTTGGTTGGCGACCCTAGATCGAACACCGGGGAGCTGTTTTTT. The full variable domain, its missing parts supplied by reference TRBV5-1 and TRBJ2-2, is KAGVTQTPRYLIKTRGQQVTLSCSPISGHRSVSWYQQTPGQGLQFLFEYFSETQRNKGNFPGRFSGRQFSNSRSEMNVSTLELGDSALYLCASSLVGDPRSNTGELFFGEGSRLTVL.